These T cell receptor beta chains were read from a single sample in a study of control samples from healthy donors and cancer patients. The protocol was immunoSEQ multiplex PCR, while the TCRdb copy is restricted to in-frame clones and leaves out a portion. The table lists around 110,000 clones, 85% to 90% of them singletons. Material: blood. Receptors originate from a woman aged 65 to 85 in good health. CDR3s include the opening cysteine and the closing phenylalanine or tryptophan. D genes are given only for firm matches. The size of a clone is reported for some rows only, either as once, few or many, or as a class for expanded clones.

d_gene,v_gene,j_gene,abundance,CDR3aa,CDR3nt
-,TRBV5-1,TRBJ1-2,-,CASSTRGFYYGYTF,TGCGCCAGCAGCACCCGGGGGTTTTACTATGGCTACACCTTC
-,TRBV3-1/TRBV3-2,TRBJ2-4,-,CASSQENDPPKNIQYF,TGTGCCAGCAGCCAAGAAAATGATCCCCCCAAAAACATTCAGTACTTC
-,TRBV5-6,TRBJ2-1,-,CASSFRPSGRSYNEQFF,TGTGCCAGCAGCTTTCGCCCCTCAGGGCGCTCCTACAATGAGCAGTTCTTC
TRBD2,TRBV11-3,TRBJ2-2,-,CASSRGGLDTGELFF,TGTGCCAGCAGCCGGGGGGGCCTGGACACCGGGGAGCTGTTTTTT
-,TRBV5-4,TRBJ2-7,-,CASSGSGVGYEQYF,TGTGCCAGCAGCGGGTCGGGGGTAGGCTACGAGCAGTACTTC
-,TRBV15,TRBJ1-1,-,CATQLEAWMNTEAFF,TGTGCCACCCAACTTGAAGCCTGGATGAACACTGAAGCTTTCTTT
-,TRBV6-2/TRBV6-3,TRBJ2-7,-,CASSYGEYYEQYF,TGTGCCAGCAGTTACGGCGAATATTACGAGCAGTACTTC
TRBD1,TRBV25-1,TRBJ1-2,-,CASSDRWGQRNGYTF,TGTGCCAGCAGTGACCGGTGGGGACAGCGTAATGGCTACACCTTC
-,TRBV15,TRBJ1-1,once,CATSRGRVNTEAFF,TGTGCCACCAGCAGAGGCCGGGTAAACACTGAAGCTTTCTTT
TRBD2,TRBV3-1/TRBV3-2,TRBJ2-1,-,CASSQFLLAGRDEQFF,TGTGCCAGCAGCCAATTTCTACTAGCGGGGAGGGATGAGCAGTTCTTC
-,TRBV5-5,TRBJ1-5,-,CASSHGGAPQPQHF,TGTGCCAGCAGCCATGGGGGGGCCCCACAGCCCCAGCATTTT
-,TRBV19,TRBJ1-5,-,CASSIGLRVGQPQHF,TGTGCCAGTAGTATCGGTTTAAGGGTCGGTCAGCCCCAGCATTTT
-,TRBV7-2,TRBJ2-6,-,CASSLDVGKGANVLTF,TGTGCCAGCAGCTTAGACGTAGGGAAGGGGGCCAACGTCCTGACTTTC
TRBD1,TRBV19,TRBJ1-1,-,CASTMGQGHTEAFF,TGTGCCAGTACAATGGGACAGGGACACACTGAAGCTTTCTTT
-,TRBV6-5,TRBJ1-2,few,CASRLGGGYGYTF,TGTGCCAGCAGGTTGGGGGGCGGCTATGGCTACACCTTC
-,TRBV11-2,TRBJ1-5,once,CASSRGGGGGAQHF,TGTGCCAGCAGCAGGGGAGGAGGGGGAGGGGCCCAGCATTTT
TRBD1,TRBV5-1,TRBJ1-5,-,CASSRDRSNQPQHF,TGCGCCAGCAGCAGGGACAGGAGCAATCAGCCCCAGCATTTT
TRBD2,TRBV6-2/TRBV6-3,TRBJ2-3,-,CASSPGLGGSDTQYF,TGTGCCAGCAGTCCGGGACTAGGGGGGTCGGATACGCAGTATTTT
TRBD2,TRBV10-3,TRBJ2-7,-,CAIRTGTNSYEQYF,TGTGCCATCAGGACCGGGACTAACTCCTACGAGCAGTACTTC
-,TRBV5-4,TRBJ1-6,few,CASSQGWENSPLHF,TGTGCCAGCAGCCAGGGGTGGGAGAATTCACCCCTCCACTTT
-,TRBV11-2,TRBJ2-7,-,CASSFVYYEQYF,TGTGCCAGCAGCTTTGTTTACTACGAGCAGTACTTC
-,TRBV24-1,TRBJ1-2,-,CATSDTASYGYTF,TGTGCCACCAGTGATACAGCGTCCTATGGCTACACCTTC
-,TRBV2,TRBJ2-5,few,CASQKVYQETQYF,TGTGCCAGCCAAAAGGTGTACCAAGAGACCCAGTACTTC
-,TRBV13,TRBJ2-7,-,CASSSGPDSPYEQYF,TGTGCCAGCAGCTCCGGTCCGGACAGTCCCTACGAGCAGTACTTC
-,TRBV7-2,TRBJ2-1,once,CASSFAYNEQFF,TGTGCCAGCAGCTTTGCGTACAATGAGCAGTTCTTC
-,TRBV7-9,TRBJ1-1,-,CASSASREAFF,TGTGCCAGCAGCGCTTCAAGGGAAGCTTTCTTT
TRBD1,TRBV19,TRBJ1-1,-,CASSFLTGNGIVTEAFF,TGTGCCAGTAGTTTCCTGACAGGGAACGGGATTGTGACTGAAGCTTTCTTT
-,TRBV7-3,TRBJ1-2,-,CASSTTANYGYTF,TGTGCCAGCAGCACTACAGCCAACTATGGCTACACCTTC
-,TRBV11-2,TRBJ2-7,-,CASDLGAKGSYEQYF,TGTGCCAGCGACCTTGGGGCAAAAGGGAGCTACGAGCAGTACTTC
-,TRBV5-1,TRBJ2-3,-,CASSLERLGTDTQYF,TGCGCCAGCAGCTTGGAACGGCTTGGCACAGATACGCAGTATTTT
TRBD2,TRBV4-3,TRBJ2-3,-,CASSQRGNTDTQYF,TGCGCCAGCAGCCAGCGGGGGAACACAGATACGCAGTATTTT
-,TRBV7-9,TRBJ1-1,-,CASSPKGEEAEAFF,TGTGCCAGCAGCCCCAAGGGGGAAGAGGCTGAAGCTTTCTTT
TRBD1,TRBV9,TRBJ1-5,-,CASSEQGGDQPQHF,TGTGCCAGCAGCGAACAGGGGGGAGATCAGCCCCAGCATTTT
-,TRBV29-1,TRBJ1-1,-,CSVEDQVSGAFF,TGCAGCGTTGAAGACCAGGTGTCCGGGGCTTTCTTT
TRBD2,TRBV5-3,TRBJ2-7,-,CARPSSGDRRSYEQYF,TGTGCCAGACCATCAAGCGGGGACCGACGCTCCTACGAGCAGTACTTC
-,TRBV7-2,TRBJ2-2,-,CASSPLGPGELFF,TGTGCCAGCAGCCCTTTGGGGCCCGGGGAGCTGTTTTTT
-,TRBV6-2/TRBV6-3,TRBJ2-3,-,CASSSPTRRTQYF,TGTGCCAGCAGCTCCCCGACTAGGAGGACGCAGTATTTT
-,TRBV3-1/TRBV3-2,TRBJ2-2,few,CASSMDGSLYTNTGELFF,TGTGCCAGCAGCATGGACGGGAGCCTGTACACAAACACCGGGGAGCTGTTTTTT
-,TRBV11-2,TRBJ2-7,-,CASSLGFRDYEQYF,TGTGCCAGCAGCTTAGGGTTCAGGGATTACGAGCAGTACTTC
-,TRBV5-1,TRBJ1-1,-,CASSLTRDTEAFF,TGCGCCAGCAGCTTGACCAGGGACACTGAAGCTTTCTTT
-,TRBV6-5,TRBJ1-2,-,CASRSGYSDGYTF,TGTGCCAGCAGATCGGGGTATAGTGATGGCTACACCTTC
-,TRBV5-6,TRBJ2-7,-,CASSLLEEQYF,TGTGCCAGCAGCTTGTTAGAGGAGCAGTACTTC
-,TRBV19,TRBJ1-1,-,CATSQMNTEAFF,TGTGCCACCTCGCAGATGAACACTGAAGCTTTCTTT
-,TRBV24-1,TRBJ2-6,-,CATSDSSSGANVLTF,TGTGCCACCAGTGATTCTAGCTCTGGGGCCAACGTCCTGACTTTC
TRBD1,TRBV5-1,TRBJ1-5,-,CASSPTGLQPQHF,TGCGCCAGCAGCCCGACAGGGCTCCAGCCCCAGCATTTT
-,TRBV27,TRBJ2-7,once,CASSLTVDFAPYEQYF,TGTGCCAGCAGTTTGACAGTGGACTTCGCCCCCTACGAGCAGTACTTC